These 28 T cell receptor beta chains came from one sample sequenced in a study of blood T cell repertoires in COVID-19. This table comes from immunoSEQ multiplex PCR, and its TCRdb copy is limited to in-frame clones, with some not included. This sample has about 260,000 clones, with almost 85% found just once. Sequencing was performed on peripheral blood. These receptors came from a woman aged 80 or older with acute or convalescent COVID-19.

V is TRBV5-1 and J is TRBJ2-7; tentative D call: TRBD2 (7 bases). Per the germline V gene, CDR1 is SGHRS and CDR2 is YFSETQ. V lost 2 bases, J lost 1 base, and 16 bases lay in between. The CDR3 is 16 residues long. The CDR3: CASSFTGRGKSYEQYF. DNA for the CDR3: TGCGCCAGCAGCTTTACAGGGCGGGGGAAGTCCTACGAGCAGTACTTC. The full variable domain, in which reference TRBV5-1 and TRBJ2-7 provide the parts outside the CDR3, is KAGVTQTPRYLIKTRGQQVTLSCSPISGHRSVSWYQQTPGQGLQFLFEYFSETQRNKGNFPGRFSGRQFSNSRSEMNVSTLELGDSALYLCASSFTGRGKSYEQYFGPGTRLTVT.

The V and J genes are TRBV6-5 and TRBJ2-5; 8 bases align to TRBD1. The CDR3 loop spans 15 amino acids. V lost 2 bases and J lost 5; bases outside the gene matches: 7. The germline V gene encodes CDR1 MNHEY and CDR2 SVGAGI. Here the CDR3 DNA reads TGTGCCAGCAGTTACGACAGGGGTGCGTCGGAGACCCAGTACTTC. Translating it yields CASSYDRGASETQYF.

The rearrangement links TRBV30 to TRBJ2-3; possibly TRBD2 for D (5 bases). This CDR3 spans 13 amino acids. Trimming pared 4 bases from V and 3 bases from J, leaving 11 bases between. In germline, CDR1 is GTSNPN, CDR2 SVGIG (reference sequence). CDR3 residues: CAWTTPGTDTQYF. The CDR3 DNA sequence: TGTGCCTGGACTACGCCGGGGACAGATACGCAGTATTTT.

In its sample, this clone was seen once. The chain joins TRBV12-3 or TRBV12-4 to TRBJ1-5, with TRBD1 as a possible D gene (6 bases). V lost 5 bases and J lost 7, with 12 bases in between. The CDR3 contains 13 residues. In nucleotides, the CDR3 is TGTGCCAGCAGTCAGGGGACGGGACAGCCCCAGCATTTT. Amino acid sequence: CASSQGTGQPQHF.

This chain connects TRBV5-4 to TRBJ2-1; weak D call: TRBD2 (7 bases). There are 16 residues in the CDR3. The ends were cut back, 5 bases at V and 5 bases at J, with 20 bases in the middle. Germline V CDR1 and CDR2: SGHNT, YYREEE (reference sequence). Written as DNA, the CDR3 is TGTGCCAGCAGATGGGGGGCTGGGGAGGGCCACAATGAGCAGTTCTTC. It encodes CASRWGAGEGHNEQFF.

The chain recombines TRBV7-2 with TRBJ2-6, with 7 nucleotides matching TRBD1. Germline lookup yields CDR1 SGHTA and CDR2 FQGNSA. V was clipped by 5 bases and J by 0 bases; unmatched bases: 10. The CDR3 consists of 18 residues. The CDR3 reads CASSKQGTPRSGANVLTF. In DNA form, the CDR3 reads TGTGCCAGCAGCAAACAGGGGACACCTCGCTCTGGGGCCAACGTCCTGACTTTC.

This clone was seen only once. V is TRBV5-8 and J is TRBJ1-2, with a tentative D call TRBD1 (6 bases). This CDR3 comprises 12 residues. Deletions cut 3 bases from V and 7 bases from J, with 10 bases between. Germline CDR1 is SGHTS and CDR2 is YDEGEE. In nucleotides, the CDR3 is TGTGCCAGCAGCTCAAACAGGGTTGGCTACACCTTC. This translates into CASSSNRVGYTF.

The chain carries TRBV3-1 (or the pseudogene TRBV3-2) and TRBJ1-1; tentative D call: TRBD1 (5 bases). The length of the CDR3 is 17 residues. CDR1 and CDR2 (germline): LGHDT, YNNKEL (reference sequence). Trimming cost V 1 base and J 6 bases, with 21 bases left between them. For the CDR3, the DNA is TGTGCCAGCAGCCAAGTGGGCCAGGCGGGGGAACGGTCTGAAGCTTTCTTT. Protein: CASSQVGQAGERSEAFF.

This clone appeared once. This sequence joins TRBV14 and TRBJ2-7; D possibly corresponds to TRBD1 (5 bases). CDR3 size: 14 residues. Trimming stripped 4 bases from V and 1 base from J, with 11 bases between. Germline lookup yields CDR1 SGHDN and CDR2 FVKESK. The CDR3 region is CASSLSDSSYEQYF. CDR3 nucleotide sequence: TGTGCCAGCAGCCTTAGTGACAGTTCCTACGAGCAGTACTTC.

The chain joins TRBV2 to TRBJ2-2, with 9 nucleotides matching TRBD2. V lost 7 bases, J lost 4 bases, and 4 bases stayed unmatched. Germline lookup yields CDR1 SNHLY and CDR2 FYNNEI. The length of the CDR3 is 14 residues. CDR3 loop: CASNSGRPTGELFF. CDR3 sequence (DNA): TGTGCCAGCAATAGCGGGAGACCCACCGGGGAGCTGTTTTTT. Full variable domain (remainder filled in from reference TRBV2 and TRBJ2-2): EPEVTQTPSHQVTQMGQEVILRCVPISNHLYFYWYRQILGQKVEFLVSFYNNEISEKSEIFDDQFSVERPDGSNFTLKIRSTKLEDSAMYFCASNSGRPTGELFFGEGSRLTVL.

V is TRBV9 and J is TRBJ2-3, with D possibly matching TRBD1 (6 bases). The germline V and J ends were trimmed by 6 bases and 1 base, with 15 bases remaining between them. CDR1 and CDR2 (germline): SGDLS, YYNGEE. The CDR3 has 15 amino acids. The CDR3 sequence: CASNPTGLGTDTQYF. The CDR3 DNA reads TGTGCCAGCAACCCGACAGGACTCGGCACAGATACGCAGTATTTT.

The chain carries TRBV28 and TRBJ2-3, with TRBD2 identical over 8 bases. The V gene end was trimmed by 2 bases and the J gene end by 4 bases; junction bases not matched to a gene: 14. Germline CDR1 is MDHEN and CDR2 is SYDVKM. The CDR3 length is 18 residues. CDR3 sequence reads: CASSLPLGTSGRPDTQYF. In nucleotides, the CDR3 is TGTGCCAGCAGTTTACCTTTGGGTACTAGCGGAAGGCCAGATACGCAGTATTTT.

The chain has TRBV4-1 and TRBJ1-2; a possible D gene is TRBD1 (6 bases). V was pared by 4 bases and J by 0 bases, with 18 bases between. Germline CDR1 is MGHRA and CDR2 is YSYEKL. This CDR3 spans 17 amino acids. DNA of the CDR3: TGCGCCAGCAGCCTCCGACGGGACACCTCAGCTAACTATGGCTACACCTTC. Protein: CASSLRRDTSANYGYTF.

J is TRBJ1-2 and V is TRBV7-9; perhaps TRBD1 as D (5 bases). The CDR3 runs 16 residues. The ends were cut back, 6 bases at V and 3 bases at J, with 20 bases in the middle. From germline, CDR1 is SEHNR and CDR2 FQNEAQ (reference sequence). This chain's CDR3 is CASSKIGREEDYGYTF. As DNA, the CDR3 is TGTGCCAGCAGTAAAATCGGCAGGGAGGAAGACTATGGCTACACCTTC.

The chain recombines TRBV3-1 (or the pseudogene TRBV3-2) with TRBJ2-5; weak D call: TRBD1 (5 bases). This CDR3 contains 11 residues. With 3 bases removed from V and 9 bases from J, the gap between germline ends came to 8 bases. Germline CDR1 and CDR2: LGHDT and YNNKEL (reference sequence). The CDR3 spells CASSHQGAQYF. The CDR3 coding sequence is TGTGCCAGCAGCCACCAGGGTGCCCAGTACTTC.

This clone has just a few counts. CDR3 loop: CASSPGTGGRLYGYTF. The DNA for the CDR3 is TGTGCCAGCAGCCCCGGGACAGGGGGCCGACTCTATGGCTACACCTTC. The rearrangement joins TRBV3-1 (or the pseudogene TRBV3-2) to TRBJ1-2; 12 bases match TRBD1. The CDR3 sequence is 16 residues long. Germline V gene lookup returns CDR1 LGHDT and CDR2 YNNKEL (reference sequence). With 4 bases clipped from V and 4 bases from J, the junction kept 7 bases outside the gene matches.

This rearrangement joins TRBV11-2 to TRBJ2-1, with 12 bases identical to TRBD2. Germline V lookup: CDR1 SGHAT, CDR2 FQNNGV. The CDR3 has 15 amino acids. The V segment lost 6 bases and the J segment 3 bases; nucleotides outside the gene matches: 3. CDR3 in amino acids: CASRPTSGSYNEQFF. DNA of the CDR3: TGTGCCAGCAGACCGACTAGCGGGAGCTACAATGAGCAGTTCTTC.

There are a few counts of this clone. The V gene is TRBV7-2, the J gene TRBJ1-3; no clear D. This CDR3 spans 15 amino acids. Germline V lookup: CDR1 SGHTA, CDR2 FQGNSA. Trimming removed 1 base from V and 4 bases from J, with 11 bases in between. The CDR3 DNA reads TGTGCCAGCAGCTTAGTTTGGGCGGGAGGAAACACCATATATTTT. Translation: CASSLVWAGGNTIYF.

The chain employs TRBV18 and TRBJ1-2, with D maybe TRBD1 (5 bases). Germline-derived CDR1 and CDR2 are KGHSH and LQKENI. CDR3 length: 13 residues. The V end lost 5 bases, the J end lost 6 bases, and 13 bases lay between the germline ends. As DNA, the CDR3 is TGTGCCAGCTCAATACTCGGGGGTGATGGCTACACCTTC. As protein: CASSILGGDGYTF.

The CDR3 DNA follows: TGTGCCAGCAACCAGGGGACTATAGGGTATAATGAAAAACTGTTTTTT. Translating gives CASNQGTIGYNEKLFF. V is TRBV2 and J is TRBJ1-4; TRBD1 might be the D (6 bases). Germline CDR1 and CDR2: SNHLY and FYNNEI. The CDR3 extends over 16 amino acids. Between the trimmed V and J ends, which lost 7 bases and 4 bases, there was a span of 19 bases.

This clone was recorded only once. This chain links TRBV5-1 with TRBJ1-1; possible D gene TRBD1, 5 bases. Germline CDR1 and CDR2: SGHRS and YFSETQ. V was trimmed by 0 bases and J by 0 bases, leaving 12 bases between them. The CDR3 runs to 16 residues. CDR3: CASSLAGPSMNTEAFF. CDR3 DNA sequence: TGCGCCAGCAGCTTGGCAGGGCCCTCCATGAACACTGAAGCTTTCTTT.

The chain combines TRBV15 with TRBJ1-2; D gene uncertain. Deletions cut 3 bases from V and 2 bases from J, with 7 bases between. From germline, CDR1 is LNHNV and CDR2 YYDKDF (reference sequence). The length of the CDR3 is 13 residues. The CDR3, as DNA: TGTGCCACCAGCAGTTCGGGGAACTATGGCTACACCTTC. Translation gives CATSSSGNYGYTF. Using reference TRBV15 and TRBJ1-2 for the parts outside the CDR3, the full variable domain is DAMVIQNPRYQVTQFGKPVTLSCSQTLNHNVMYWYQQKSSQAPKLLFHYYDKDFNNEADTPDNFQSRRPNTSFCFLDIRSPGLGDTAMYLCATSSSGNYGYTFGSGTRLTVV.

The V call is TRBV9, the J call TRBJ2-2; the D is unclear. CDR3 length equals 17 residues. Germline-derived CDR1 and CDR2 are SGDLS and YYNGEE. Trimming left V 4 bases short and J 0 bases short, with 16 bases between. CDR3 bases: TGTGCCAGCAGCCCGAGCCTCTATAGTCCGAACACCGGGGAGCTGTTTTTT. It encodes CASSPSLYSPNTGELFF.

The chain uses TRBV4-1 and TRBJ2-5, with 8 bases identical to TRBD2. With 1 base clipped from V and 5 bases from J, the junction kept 9 bases outside the gene matches. Germline CDR1 is MGHRA and CDR2 is YSYEKL. The CDR3 runs to 16 residues. This CDR3 reads CASSQGMGGGPETQYF. CDR3 nucleotides: TGCGCCAGCAGCCAAGGAATGGGCGGGGGGCCGGAGACCCAGTACTTC.

The table lists this clone with a count of one. The V and J genes are TRBV20-1 and TRBJ2-3; 7 bases match TRBD1. CDR3 length: 11 amino acids. The junction had 2 bases not matched to a gene; V was cut back by 1 base and J by 10 bases. CDR1 and CDR2 (germline): DFQATT, SNEGSKA (reference sequence). CDR3 amino acids: CSARAQGPQYF. The DNA of the CDR3 is TGCAGTGCTAGAGCACAGGGGCCGCAGTATTTT.

The chain has TRBV24-1 and TRBJ2-1; 7 positions match TRBD2. This CDR3 is 16 amino acids long. The germline V gene encodes CDR1 KGHDR and CDR2 SFDVKD. After removal of 3 bases from V and 5 bases from J, the junction contained 9 bases not matched to a gene. The CDR3: CATSDPWRERDNEQFF. CDR3 sequence (DNA): TGTGCCACCAGTGATCCGTGGCGGGAGCGGGACAATGAGCAGTTCTTC.

The chain couples TRBV4-1 to TRBJ1-2; 7 bases line up with TRBD1. The CDR3 runs 15 residues. CDR1 is MGHRA, CDR2 YSYEKL, per germline. Trimming cost V 4 bases and J 8 bases; bases outside gene matches: 13. The CDR3 loop is CASSPTRDRVDGYTF. The CDR3, as DNA: TGCGCCAGCAGCCCTACTAGAGACAGGGTCGACGGCTACACCTTC.

The chain links TRBV18 to TRBJ1-1; D ambiguous. Germline V lookup: CDR1 KGHSH, CDR2 LQKENI. There are 13 residues in the CDR3. V was trimmed by 6 bases and J by 3 bases, leaving 11 bases between them. The CDR3 DNA reads as TGTGCCAGCTCCAATGAACTTGACACTGAAGCTTTCTTT. This gives the protein CASSNELDTEAFF.